This TCR beta chain was found in a study of blood T cell repertoires in COVID-19. Turning to the study itself: Some COVID-19 samples were acute and others convalescent; all came from the United States, Italy and Spain.

V was clipped by 2 bases and J by 1 base; unmatched bases: 11. CDR3 size: 18 residues. Germline V lookup: CDR1 SGDLS, CDR2 YYNGEE. Produced via immunoSEQ multiplex PCR; TCRdb's table is partial and in-frame only. The sample holds some 380,000 clones, approximately 87% seen once. Either two negative PCRs, clearance, or symptom resolution qualified Cohort 3 donors as recovered. The source of this sequence is a man aged 25-45 years who had recovered from COVID-19. Input material: PBMCs or T cells enriched from blood (not recorded which). This chain connects TRBV9 to TRBJ1-3; 8 nucleotides align to TRBD1. CDR3 nucleotide sequence: TGTGCCAGCAGCGTTTCACATTCAGGGGGCTGGTCTGGAAACACCATATATTTT. Translated: CASSVSHSGGWSGNTIYF.